This TCR beta chain was recorded in a study of CD4 T cells in relation to SARS-CoV-2 and coronaviruses. Study information: Convalescent donors were aged roughly 21 to 80, with median roughly 37 years.

Repertoires were generated with immunoSEQ multiplex PCR, while TCRdb's copy carries only in-frame clones and drops some. This table holds about 36,000 clones, about 80% found once. As regards this clone: Its antigen is still unknown.

Overall study findings and caveats: The cross-reactivity analysis covered only spike protein, not other viral proteins.

The CDR3 consists of 14 residues. The V gene's germline CDR1 is MDHEN and CDR2 SYDVKM. The junction had 5 bases not matched to a gene; V was cut back by 4 bases and J by 5 bases. J is TRBJ1-1 and V is TRBV28, with 9 nucleotides matching TRBD1. This receptor was identified in an adult with COVID-19. Sequences were obtained from naive CD4+ T cells from PBMCs, cultured in vitro. Specified subset: naive CD4+ T cells isolated by negative enrichment. The CDR3 here is CASSSGQGATEAFF. The CDR3 bases are TGTGCCAGCAGTTCGGGACAGGGTGCGACTGAAGCTTTCTTT.